This T cell receptor (beta chain) stems from a study of response to subunit inactivated influenza vaccine. Study-level results: The authors suggested that few new T cells are recruited per seasonal influenza vaccination.

This clonotype was picked up many times. The antigen is unknown. One entry per CDR3 protein results from TCRdb running MiXCR on the RT-PCR reads. The sample shows 650,000 to 700,000 distinct CDR3 sequences, roughly 14% of them seen only once. Trimming at V came to 4 bases and at J to 7 bases, leaving 8 bases not matched to a gene. The germline gives CDR1 SGHRS, CDR2 YFSETQ. The CDR3 is 16 amino acids. The specimen was PBMCs from blood, collected roughly 12 days after vaccination. J is TRBJ1-6 and V is TRBV5-1, with 10 positions matching TRBD1. The receptor was isolated from a man aged 50 or older who received an inactivated influenza vaccine. The CDR3 here is CASSRGQGGVNSPLHF. The CDR3 DNA sequence: TGCGCCAGCAGCCGTGGACAGGGGGGAGTGAATTCACCCCTCCACTTT. The entire variable domain, with the rest obtained from reference TRBV5-1 and TRBJ1-6, is as follows: KAGVTQTPRYLIKTRGQQVTLSCSPISGHRSVSWYQQTPGQGLQFLFEYFSETQRNKGNFPGRFSGRQFSNSRSEMNVSTLELGDSALYLCASSRGQGGVNSPLHFGNGTRLTVT.